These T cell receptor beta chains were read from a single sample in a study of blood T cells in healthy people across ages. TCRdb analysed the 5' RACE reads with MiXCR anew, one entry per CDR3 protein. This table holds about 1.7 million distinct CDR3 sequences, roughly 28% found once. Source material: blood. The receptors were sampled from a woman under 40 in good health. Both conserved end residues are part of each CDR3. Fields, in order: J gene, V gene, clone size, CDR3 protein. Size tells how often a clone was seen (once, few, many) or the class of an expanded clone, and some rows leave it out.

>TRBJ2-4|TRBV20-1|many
CSARPPTSTGGNIQYF
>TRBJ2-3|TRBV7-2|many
CASSSEPDTQYF
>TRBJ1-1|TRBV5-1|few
CASSLYRETTEAFF
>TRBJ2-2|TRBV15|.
CATTARHPTGELFF
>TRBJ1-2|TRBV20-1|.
CSAVRQGRDGYTF
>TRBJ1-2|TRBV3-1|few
CASSPYPGRNYGYTF
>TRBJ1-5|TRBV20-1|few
CSAKRGEYSNQPQHF
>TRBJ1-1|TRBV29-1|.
CSVAPLGFMNTEAFF
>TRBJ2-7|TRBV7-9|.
CTSSLAIGAYEQYF
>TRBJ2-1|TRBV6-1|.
CASNRVGLTNEQFF
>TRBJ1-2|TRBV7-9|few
CASSSVTNYGYTF
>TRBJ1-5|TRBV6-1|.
CASLYTSNQPQHF
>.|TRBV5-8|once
CACSRTGRYEQYF
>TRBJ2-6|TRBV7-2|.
CASSPTPGGGANVRTF
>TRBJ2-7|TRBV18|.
CASSEPGHLYEQYF
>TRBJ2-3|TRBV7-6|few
CASSGRASYRDTQYF
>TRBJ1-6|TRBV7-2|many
CASRRENSPLHF
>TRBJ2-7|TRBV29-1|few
CSVVPRGRDEQYF
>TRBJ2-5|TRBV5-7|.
CASSNPEQPQETQYF
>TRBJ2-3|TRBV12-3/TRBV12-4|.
CASSPLAGGRADAQYF
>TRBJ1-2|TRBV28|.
CASSPAGSGYTF
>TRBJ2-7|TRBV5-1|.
CASREGTANSYEQYF
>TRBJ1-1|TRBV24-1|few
CATSGTAGGAEAFF
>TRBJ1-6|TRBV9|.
CASSVGQATNSPLHF
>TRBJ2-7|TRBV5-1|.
CASSLDSGEDEQYF
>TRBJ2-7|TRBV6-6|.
CASSRGGPYDNEQYF
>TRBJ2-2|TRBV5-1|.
CASRGLQGESTGELFF
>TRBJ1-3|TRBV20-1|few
CSAPTGYGNTIYF